A selection of T cell receptor beta chains follows, all from one sample in a study of OX40 agonist ivuxolimab in advanced cancers. The method was immunoSEQ multiplex PCR; TCRdb's version includes in-frame clones alone and lacks a portion of them. Among roughly 35,000 clones listed, approximately 80% were seen once. The sample here was CD4+ or CD8+ T cells sorted from blood, taken in a trial of the OX40 agonist ivuxolimab. All receptors come from an adult with an advanced solid tumor such as melanoma, head and neck, liver or kidney cancer. The CDR3 runs from the conserved cysteine through the conserved F or W. The D gene is left open where the match is weak. Not all rows give a size; the values are once, few, many and, for expanded clones, a class.

clone size,V gene,D gene,J gene,CDR3 DNA,CDR3 protein
-,TRBV5-6,-,TRBJ2-3,TGTGCCAGCAGCCCAATACCCGGGACCAGCACAGATACGCAGTATTTT,CASSPIPGTSTDTQYF
-,TRBV6-5,-,TRBJ2-7,TGTGCCAGCAAGCAGGCGACTGGGATGAGGGTGCAGTACTTC,CASKQATGMRVQYF
-,TRBV5-1,TRBD1,TRBJ2-3,TGCGCCAGCAGCCATGGGACAGGGGGTATCACAGATACGCAGTATTTT,CASSHGTGGITDTQYF
few,TRBV6-1,TRBD2,TRBJ2-7,TGTGCCAGCAGTGGCGAGGCCCAGCGGGGGAGGGAGCAGTACTTC,CASSGEAQRGREQYF
-,TRBV5-1,-,TRBJ2-7,TGCGCCAGCAGCTTAAACAGCAACTACGAGCAGTACTTC,CASSLNSNYEQYF
-,TRBV11-1,-,TRBJ1-3,TGTGCCAGCAGCTTAAATCCGGGACCGGTCTCTGGAAACACCATATATTTT,CASSLNPGPVSGNTIYF
-,TRBV19,TRBD1,TRBJ1-4,TGTGCCAGTAGTACAGGGGGTTCGGGTGAAAAACTGTTTTTT,CASSTGGSGEKLFF
-,TRBV28,-,TRBJ1-1,TGTGCCACCAATCGAGTTCGGAACACTGAAGCTTTCTTT,CATNRVRNTEAFF
once,TRBV12-2,-,TRBJ2-3,TGTGCAAGTCGCCCGGGGAGACACATCTCGCAGTATTTT,CASRPGRHISQYF
-,TRBV29-1,-,TRBJ2-3,TGCAGCGTTGGAAGGGCGGCTAGCACAGATACGCAGTATTTT,CSVGRAASTDTQYF
-,TRBV5-1,TRBD1,TRBJ2-3,TGCGCCAGCCGCTGGGACAGCACCACAGATACGCAGTATTTT,CASRWDSTTDTQYF
-,TRBV6-5,-,TRBJ1-1,TGTGCCAGCAGGGCACCCAACACTGAAGCTTTCTTT,CASRAPNTEAFF
-,TRBV7-2,-,TRBJ1-1,TGTGCCAGCAGCTTAGCTGATTATACTGAAGCTTTCTTT,CASSLADYTEAFF
-,TRBV5-6,-,TRBJ1-2,TGTGCCAGCAGCTTTGGCTCCTATGGCTACACCTTC,CASSFGSYGYTF
few,TRBV5-5,TRBD1,TRBJ1-2,TGTGCCAGCAGCACCGGGACAGTCCTCGATGGCTACACCTTC,CASSTGTVLDGYTF
-,TRBV2,-,TRBJ2-7,TGTGCCAGCAGCCAAGGGGGACACTCGTACGAGCAGTACTTC,CASSQGGHSYEQYF
-,TRBV28,-,TRBJ1-1,TGTGCCAGCGAAAAGGGGAGGACTGAAGCTTTCTTT,CASEKGRTEAFF
-,TRBV5-1,-,TRBJ1-1,TGCGCCAGCAGCTTGGCTTCAAGGCTCGACACTGAAGCTTTCTTT,CASSLASRLDTEAFF
-,TRBV29-1,-,TRBJ1-1,TGCAGCGTTGAAGGAGGGAGGAACACTGAAGCTTTCTTT,CSVEGGRNTEAFF
-,TRBV11-2,-,TRBJ1-2,TGTGCCAGCAGCTTCTCGGACGGGAACTATGGCTACACCTTC,CASSFSDGNYGYTF
-,TRBV6-5,-,TRBJ2-3,TGTGCCAGCAGAAACAACCGGGGCGCTACAGATACGCAGTATTTT,CASRNNRGATDTQYF
few,TRBV19,-,TRBJ1-6,TGTGCCAGTAGTCCTCAGGGGCCCAATTCACCCCTCCACTTT,CASSPQGPNSPLHF
few,TRBV4-1,TRBD1,TRBJ1-4,TGCGCCAGCAGCCAATCGGACAGGGTAAACGAAAAACTGTTTTTT,CASSQSDRVNEKLFF
-,TRBV9,-,TRBJ2-5,TGTGCCAGCAGCGTAGAAGCGCTTCCGACGGGGGAGACCCAGTACTTC,CASSVEALPTGETQYF
-,TRBV9,TRBD2,TRBJ2-5,TGTGCCAGCAGCACGACTAGCGGGCGGTGGGAGACCCAGTACTTC,CASSTTSGRWETQYF
-,TRBV30,-,TRBJ2-5,TGTGCCTGGAGTGTAGGGGGGCGGGAGACCCAGTACTTC,CAWSVGGRETQYF
-,TRBV7-3,TRBD1,TRBJ2-3,TGTGCCAGCAGCTCCTCCGGGGACAGCCGACAGTATTTT,CASSSSGDSRQYF
-,TRBV19,-,TRBJ1-3,TGTGCCAGTAGTATCTCTTCAACTGGAAACACCATATATTTT,CASSISSTGNTIYF
-,TRBV18,TRBD1,TRBJ1-6,TGTGCCAGCACCCAGGGGGACAGGGGGAATTCACCCCTCCACTTT,CASTQGDRGNSPLHF
-,TRBV7-9,-,TRBJ2-3,TGTGCCAGCAGCTTAGGGGGGCCCCCCACAGATACGCAGTATTTT,CASSLGGPPTDTQYF
-,TRBV6-1,-,TRBJ2-7,TGTGCCAGCAGTTTTCAGACAGATGGCTACGAGCAGTACTTC,CASSFQTDGYEQYF
-,TRBV12-2,-,TRBJ2-2,TGTGCAAGTCGCAAGACAGGGACCGGGGAGCTGTTTTTT,CASRKTGTGELFF
-,TRBV28,-,TRBJ1-4,TGTGCCAGCAGTCCCCCCACCGGGGGACGGTTTTTT,CASSPPTGGRFF
-,TRBV28,-,TRBJ2-7,TGTGCCAGCAGTTCGCAGTACGAGCAGTACTTC,CASSSQYEQYF
once,TRBV25-1,TRBD2,TRBJ2-1,TGTGCCAGCAGTGAATTGTCGTCCAGCGGGAGAGGCAATGAGCAGTTCTTC,CASSELSSSGRGNEQFF
once,TRBV5-1,-,TRBJ2-1,TGCGCCAGCCGACCCCCGGCAGGAGATGAGCAGTTCTTC,CASRPPAGDEQFF
-,TRBV10-3,-,TRBJ2-1,TGTGCCATCAGAGCTGAGGGAAGCTCCTACAATGAGCAGTTCTTC,CAIRAEGSSYNEQFF
-,TRBV7-9,-,TRBJ2-1,TGTGCCAGCAGCTTAGCCGCTAGCGTTTACAATGAGCAGTTCTTC,CASSLAASVYNEQFF
-,TRBV7-8,-,TRBJ2-2,TGTGCCAGCAGCTTAGCGTCCGGGGCCGGGGAGCTGTTTTTT,CASSLASGAGELFF
-,TRBV28,-,TRBJ1-1,TGTGCCAGCAGCGTCTCCCCAGGGACCACTGAAGCTTTCTTT,CASSVSPGTTEAFF
-,TRBV28,TRBD1,TRBJ1-2,TGTGCCAGCAGTCAGTGGACAGGGGTCGTTAGAGCTAACTATGGCTACACCTTC,CASSQWTGVVRANYGYTF
few,TRBV6-6,-,TRBJ1-3,TGTGCCAGCAGTTATAGGCCCTCCTCTGGAAACACCATATATTTT,CASSYRPSSGNTIYF
-,TRBV5-4,TRBD2,TRBJ2-7,TGTGCCAGCAGCCATGGACTAGCGGGGCTTTACGAGCAGTACTTC,CASSHGLAGLYEQYF
-,TRBV10-3,TRBD1,TRBJ2-7,TGTGCCATCAGTGTAGAAGGGGACAGCTCCTACGAGCAGTACTTC,CAISVEGDSSYEQYF
-,TRBV6-6,TRBD1,TRBJ2-6,TGTGCCAGCAGTCCACGGACAGGGACTGGGGCCAACGTCCTGACTTTC,CASSPRTGTGANVLTF
once,TRBV6-5,TRBD1,TRBJ1-2,TGTGCCAGCGGGCGACAGGGACCTGGCTACACCTTC,CASGRQGPGYTF
once,TRBV18,-,TRBJ1-1,TGTGCCAGCTCGGGGGTGAACACTGAAGCTTTCTTT,CASSGVNTEAFF
-,TRBV5-6,-,TRBJ1-3,TGTGCCAGCAGCTTGGCTCCACGGTCTTCCAGAAACACCATATATTTT,CASSLAPRSSRNTIYF
-,TRBV7-2,-,TRBJ1-3,TGTGCCAGCAGCTTAGGAAACACCATATATTTT,CASSLGNTIYF
-,TRBV23-1,TRBD1,TRBJ1-1,TGCGCCAGCAGTCAAGCGGGACAGGGGGTTTCTGAAGCTTTCTTT,CASSQAGQGVSEAFF
-,TRBV6-5,-,TRBJ2-7,TGTGCCAGCAGCAACGAGTTTTACGAGCAGTACTTC,CASSNEFYEQYF
-,TRBV6-1,-,TRBJ2-5,TGTGCCATAACTGGGGGGTCTGAAGAGACCCAGTACTTC,CAITGGSEETQYF
-,TRBV12-5,-,TRBJ2-1,TGTGCTAGTGGTTTGAACGGTTACAATGAGCAGTTCTTC,CASGLNGYNEQFF
few,TRBV5-1,TRBD1,TRBJ2-3,TGCGCCAGCAGCCTAGTCCGACAGGGAGGCACAGATACGCAGTATTTT,CASSLVRQGGTDTQYF
-,TRBV5-4,-,TRBJ2-4,TGTGCCAGCAGCCGGCAATCTGGGGACATTCAGTACTTC,CASSRQSGDIQYF
-,TRBV6-5,TRBD2,TRBJ2-3,TGTGCCAGCAGTTACTTCGGGACTACGGATACGCAGTATTTT,CASSYFGTTDTQYF
-,TRBV7-2,-,TRBJ2-1,TGTGCCAGCAGAAAGGACTCCCACCCCCTCAATGAGCAGTTCTTC,CASRKDSHPLNEQFF
-,TRBV28,-,TRBJ1-3,TGTGCCAGCAGTTCCCCGAGAGACTCCTCTGGAAACACCATATATTTT,CASSSPRDSSGNTIYF
-,TRBV28,-,TRBJ1-3,TGTGCCAGCAGTTTAGTGCAGACTGGAAACACCATATATTTT,CASSLVQTGNTIYF
-,TRBV5-1,-,TRBJ2-3,TGCGCCAGCAGCTTGGACGGCCTGGGGGCAGATACGCAGTATTTT,CASSLDGLGADTQYF